A selection of T cell receptor beta chains follows, all from one sample in a study of blood T cell repertoires in COVID-19. Clones were read by immunoSEQ multiplex PCR, and TCRdb kept only the in-frame ones, dropping some. The sample records some 95,000 clones, under 95% being singletons. Sequences were obtained from peripheral blood. The receptors shown here come from a human donor with active COVID-19. The donor label of this sample is uncertain. Both conserved end residues are part of each CDR3. A D gene is named only where the DNA matches it firmly. Clone size appears in some rows only: once, few, many, or a class for an expanded clone.

>-|TRBV4-1|-|TRBJ2-5
CASSQGTVQETQYF
TGCGCCAGCAGCCAAGGGACAGTCCAAGAGACCCAGTACTTC
>TRBD2|TRBV4-3|-|TRBJ2-7
CASSQELAARDEQYF
TGCGCCAGCAGCCAAGAACTAGCGGCCAGGGACGAGCAGTACTTC
>-|TRBV2|-|TRBJ1-1
CASGQSMNTEAFF
TGTGCCAGCGGACAGTCCATGAACACTGAAGCTTTCTTT
>-|TRBV10-3|-|TRBJ2-7
CAIGLGSYEQYF
TGTGCCATCGGTCTCGGTTCCTACGAGCAGTACTTC
>-|TRBV5-6|-|TRBJ1-1
CASSGSGRTEAFF
TGTGCCAGCAGCGGTTCCGGGAGGACTGAAGCTTTCTTT
>-|TRBV11-1|-|TRBJ1-1
CASSLEGHRLNTEAFF
TGTGCCAGCAGCTTAGAAGGACATCGATTGAACACTGAAGCTTTCTTT
>TRBD1|TRBV9|-|TRBJ2-5
CASSPGTGQETQYF
TGTGCCAGCAGCCCCGGGACAGGCCAAGAGACCCAGTACTTC
>TRBD1|TRBV2|-|TRBJ1-1
CASSGDRAFGTEAFF
TGTGCCAGCAGCGGTGACAGGGCCTTTGGGACTGAAGCTTTCTTT
>TRBD1|TRBV11-2|-|TRBJ2-5
CASSLVGTGQETQYF
TGTGCCAGCAGCTTAGTTGGGACAGGCCAAGAGACCCAGTACTTC
>TRBD2|TRBV6-6|-|TRBJ2-7
CASSLSGGGAYEQYF
TGTGCCAGCAGCCTATCGGGGGGAGGAGCCTACGAGCAGTACTTC
>TRBD2|TRBV5-1|-|TRBJ2-5
CASKELAGEETQYF
TGCGCCAGCAAGGAACTAGCGGGGGAAGAGACCCAGTACTTC
>-|TRBV11-2|-|TRBJ1-4
CASSSRGGAIATNEKLFF
TGTGCCAGCAGTTCCCGGGGTGGAGCGATCGCAACTAATGAAAAACTGTTTTTT
>-|TRBV5-1|-|TRBJ2-2
CASSLDLGTLNTGELFF
TGCGCCAGCAGCTTGGACCTGGGGACACTAAACACCGGGGAGCTGTTTTTT
>-|TRBV7-2|-|TRBJ2-6
CASSLSTGSGANVLTF
TGTGCCAGCAGCTTATCGACGGGCTCTGGGGCCAACGTCCTGACTTTC
>TRBD1|TRBV5-4|-|TRBJ2-1
CASSRGAGGRNEQFF
TGTGCCAGCAGCAGGGGAGCAGGGGGAAGGAATGAGCAGTTCTTC
>TRBD1|TRBV28|-|TRBJ1-6
CASSAPGTVLSGSPLHF
TGTGCCAGCAGTGCCCCCGGGACAGTGCTTTCGGGTTCACCCCTCCACTTT
>TRBD2|TRBV11-2|-|TRBJ2-2
CASNFGGGAQWSNTGELFF
TGTGCCAGCAACTTTGGCGGGGGGGCCCAATGGTCGAACACCGGGGAGCTGTTTTTT
>TRBD2|TRBV5-1|-|TRBJ2-7
CASSLVSSGGAYEQYF
TGCGCCAGCAGCTTGGTTTCTAGCGGGGGGGCCTACGAGCAGTACTTC
>-|TRBV5-1|once|TRBJ1-3
CASSLEGGGNTIYF
TGCGCCAGCAGCTTGGAGGGCGGGGGAAACACCATATATTTT
>-|TRBV11-2|few|TRBJ1-3
CASSLSRSGNTIYF
TGTGCCAGCAGCCTTTCTCGCTCTGGAAACACCATATATTTT
>-|TRBV9|-|TRBJ1-2
CASSVVPGKTMGYTF
TGTGCCAGCAGCGTAGTTCCAGGAAAAACGATGGGCTACACCTTC
>TRBD1|TRBV7-2|-|TRBJ2-7
CASSSPRTGGAYEQYF
TGTGCCAGCAGCTCACCTCGGACAGGGGGCGCGTACGAGCAGTACTTC
>-|TRBV28|-|TRBJ1-6
CASSSPGDPYNSPLHF
TGTGCCAGCAGTTCTCCAGGGGATCCCTATAATTCACCCCTCCACTTT
>-|TRBV25-1|-|TRBJ1-6
CASRLSPDSPLHF
TGTGCCAGCAGACTATCCCCCGATTCACCCCTCCACTTT
>-|TRBV27|-|TRBJ2-6
CASSLLGGANVLTF
TGTGCCAGCAGCCTACTAGGGGGGGCCAACGTCCTGACTTTC
>-|TRBV7-2|-|TRBJ2-7
CASSARTGSGYEQYF
TGTGCCAGCAGCGCCCGAACAGGATCGGGCTACGAGCAGTACTTC
>TRBD1|TRBV7-9|-|TRBJ1-3
CASSLGTGTSSGNTIYF
TGTGCCAGCAGCTTAGGGACAGGGACGAGCTCTGGAAACACCATATATTTT
>TRBD2|TRBV6-2/TRBV6-3|-|TRBJ2-2
CASSALAGGFSGELFF
TGTGCCAGCAGTGCTCTAGCGGGGGGGTTCAGCGGGGAGCTGTTTTTT
>TRBD1|TRBV2|-|TRBJ2-7
CASRLDRAYEQYF
TGTGCCAGCAGGCTAGACAGGGCCTACGAGCAGTACTTC
>-|TRBV6-5|-|TRBJ1-1
CASSTGHNTEAFF
TGTGCCAGCAGTACGGGACACAACACTGAAGCTTTCTTT